These 20 T cell receptor beta chains originate from one sample sequenced in a study of CD8+CD57+ T cells in acquired aplastic anemia. Patients included in sequencing had previously demonstrated CD8+CD57+ cell expansion by flow cytometry. The use of genomic DNA as template underpinned the TCR beta VDJ and CDR3 profiling. TCRdb fed the reads into MiXCR, producing one record per CDR3 protein. The sample gives under 250,000 distinct CDR3 sequences, around 43% of which show up once; over 7.5% is in the top ten. The material sequenced was sorted CD4+, CD8+, or CD8+CD57+ T cells (not recorded which) from PBMCs. The source is a human donor with aplastic anemia.

The V call is TRBV7-2, the J call TRBJ1-1; 8 bases align to TRBD1. The germline V gene encodes CDR1 SGHTA and CDR2 FQGNSA. The V and J ends lost 5 bases and 3 bases, in that order; junction bases with no gene match: 8. The CDR3 covers 15 residues. DNA of the CDR3: TGTGCCAGCAGCGAAATAGGACAGGGAGACACTGAAGCTTTCTTT. Protein: CASSEIGQGDTEAFF.

As DNA, the CDR3 is TGTGCCACCAGCAGGTCGAGGGGGCGGACTGAAGCTTTCTTT. Translation: CATSRSRGRTEAFF. The V and J genes are TRBV15 and TRBJ1-1, with 7 bases matching TRBD1. Germline V gives CDR1 LNHNV, CDR2 YYDKDF (reference sequence). The CDR3 length is 14 residues. V gave up 3 bases and J gave up 5 bases; unmatched junction bases: 6.

The J gene is TRBJ1-1, the V gene TRBV7-3; 8 bases map to TRBD1. Looked up from germline, CDR1 is SGHTA and CDR2 is FQGTGA. This CDR3 comprises 14 residues. V lost 5 bases and J lost 3; bases outside the gene matches: 5. The CDR3 here is CASSLTGEDTEAFF. CDR3 DNA: TGTGCCAGCAGCCTGACAGGGGAGGACACTGAAGCTTTCTTT.

Points on this clonotype: This clone may be a read error of a much larger clone one base away. The chain employs TRBV25-1 and TRBJ2-1, with D maybe TRBD2 (6 bases). The CDR3 is 13 residues long. Germline loops: CDR1 MGHDK, CDR2 SYGVNS. The CDR3 sequence is CVSSAGGYNEQFF. CDR3 DNA sequence: TGTGTCAGCAGTGCCGGGGGCTACAATGAGCAGTTCTTC.

There are many counts of this clonotype. With a much larger clone just one base away, this may be a read error. V and J are TRBV29-1 and TRBJ2-5, with a possible D match to TRBD1 (5 bases). The CDR3 contains 11 residues. Germline CDR1 SQVTM, CDR2 ANQGSEA. CDR3 DNA sequence: TGCAGCGGCAGGGAACCGGAGACCCAGCACTTC. Residues: CSGREPETQHF.

The chain's CDR3 is CASSLRQGGHGYTF. The CDR3 DNA reads TGTGCCAGCAGCTTGAGACAGGGGGGACATGGCTACACCTTC. J is TRBJ1-2 and V is TRBV7-2; 9 bases are a match to TRBD1. The CDR3 has 14 residues. Per germline, CDR1 SGHTA and CDR2 FQGNSA. The V and J ends lost 3 bases and 6 bases, in that order; junction bases with no gene match: 5.

This clonotype showed up many times. The gene calls are TRBV2 and TRBJ1-1; D gene unclear. The CDR3 length is 13 residues. V was shortened by 7 bases and J by 11 bases, with 20 bases between the two germline ends. In germline, CDR1 is SNHLY, CDR2 FYNNEI. The CDR3 here is CASIGSGRPEAFF. In DNA form, the CDR3 reads TGTGCCAGCATCGGGTCGGGAAGGCCAGAGGCTTTCTTT.

In this sample, this clonotype turned up many times. The rearrangement links TRBV24-1 to TRBJ1-1; possible D gene TRBD1, 6 bases. Germline-derived CDR1 and CDR2 are KGHDR and SFDVKD. The CDR3 is 15 residues long. The V and J ends lost 2 bases and 4 bases respectively, with 13 bases between them. CDR3 DNA sequence: TGTGCCACCAGTGATTCGCGCAGGGGCGTCACTGAAGCTTTCTTT. Translating gives CATSDSRRGVTEAFF.

For the CDR3, the DNA is TGTGCCAGCAGCGGGGGACAGGGGACCCCCTACGAGCAGTACTTC. Protein: CASSGGQGTPYEQYF. The chain employs TRBV9 and TRBJ2-7, with 10 bases lining up with TRBD1. This CDR3 spans 15 amino acids. Germline V CDR1 and CDR2: SGDLS, YYNGEE. The junction had 5 bases not matched to a gene; V was cut back by 3 bases and J by 2 bases.

This clonotype came up a few times. This sequence joins TRBV6-5 and TRBJ1-1; D possibly corresponds to TRBD1 (6 bases). The germline V and J ends were trimmed by 0 bases and 3 bases, with 11 bases remaining between them. Germline-derived CDR1 and CDR2 are MNHEY and SVGAGI. The CDR3 sequence is 15 residues long. The CDR3 spells CASSYSIRGDTEAFF. The CDR3, as DNA: TGTGCCAGCAGTTACTCGATCAGGGGAGACACTGAAGCTTTCTTT.

This chain connects TRBV15 to TRBJ2-3, with D maybe TRBD1 (6 bases). The CDR3 covers 13 residues. V was shortened by 0 bases and J by 9 bases, with 10 bases between the two germline ends. The germline gives CDR1 LNHNV, CDR2 YYDKDF (reference sequence). The CDR3: CATSRDRQATQYF. The CDR3, as DNA: TGTGCCACCAGCAGAGATCGACAGGCCACGCAGTATTTT.

With respect to this clonotype: A read error may explain this, as a much larger clone is one base away. This chain uses TRBV6-6 with TRBJ1-5; D uncertain. CDR1 and CDR2 (germline): MNHNY, SVGAGI (reference sequence). CDR3 length equals 13 residues. For the CDR3, the DNA is TGTGCCAGCAGTTCGACGTTCAATCAGCCCCGGCATTTT. The encoded protein is CASSSTFNQPRHF.

The sample holds a few counts of this clonotype. The rearrangement links TRBV9 to TRBJ2-2; 8 bases are a match to TRBD2. This CDR3 region has 14 residues. The germline gives CDR1 SGDLS, CDR2 YYNGEE. The trim removed 6 bases at V and 4 bases at J, leaving 5 bases unmatched. In DNA form, the CDR3 reads TGTGCCAGCACCAGTGCGGGGGGCACCGGGGAGCTGTTTTTT. Translated: CASTSAGGTGELFF.

In its sample, this clonotype was seen many times. This chain uses TRBV10-2 with TRBJ2-5, with D maybe TRBD2 (6 bases). Germline V gene lookup returns CDR1 WSHSY and CDR2 SAAADI. Trimming removed 0 bases at V and 4 bases at J, with 6 bases between. This CDR3 contains 13 residues. CDR3 coding DNA: TGCGCCAGCAGTGAGTCGGGGGGAGAGACCCAGTACTTC. This translates into CASSESGGETQYF.

The V call is TRBV5-1, the J call TRBJ2-7; a possible D gene is TRBD2 (5 bases). Trimming removed 5 bases at V and 3 bases at J, with 15 bases between. The CDR3 is made up of 14 amino acids. Germline CDR1 reads SGHRS; CDR2 reads YFSETQ. Written as DNA, the CDR3 is TGCGCCAGCAGACAACTTCCGGGATTCTACGAGCAGTACGTC. Translation gives CASRQLPGFYEQYV.

About this clonotype itself: One end of the junction is discordant with germline, which a read error may explain. The gene calls are TRBV7-8 and TRBJ2-3; D is perhaps TRBD2 (7 bases). The CDR3 consists of 15 residues. CDR1 and CDR2 from the germline V gene are SGHVS and FQNEAQ. The CDR3 loop reads CASSPQAGDTDTQYF. The CDR3 coding sequence is TGTGCCAGCAGCCCCCAGGCGGGGGACACAGATACGCAGTATTTC.

The chain joins TRBV19 to TRBJ1-1; D ambiguous. The CDR3 totals 15 residues. CDR1 and CDR2 (germline): LNHDA, SQIVND (reference sequence). Trimming took 3 bases from V and 10 from J, leaving 21 bases between them. CDR3 protein: CASSISGGSSRAAFF. The CDR3 region has the DNA TGTGCCAGTAGTATTTCCGGAGGGTCTTCTCGGGCAGCTTTCTTT.

The chain links TRBV10-3 to TRBJ2-7; 12 positions agree with TRBD2. Germline V gene lookup returns CDR1 ENHRY and CDR2 SYGVKD. Trimming removed 4 bases from V and 0 bases from J; junction bases left unmatched: 1. This CDR3 is 15 amino acids long. Written as DNA, the CDR3 is TGTGCCATCAGTGGGACTAGCGGGGACTCCTACGAGCAGTACGTC. Amino acid sequence: CAISGTSGDSYEQYV.

The rearrangement uses TRBV7-9 and TRBJ2-1; TRBD2 aligns across 9 bases. V dropped 4 bases and J dropped 7; count of bases not matched to a gene: 11. This CDR3 spans 16 amino acids. Germline V gene data show CDR1 as SEHNR and CDR2 as FQNEAQ (reference sequence). The DNA for the CDR3 is TGTGCCAGCAGCTCCGGTGCCAGCGGGAGGCTGAATGAGCAGTTCTTC. Residues: CASSSGASGRLNEQFF.

The J gene is TRBJ1-2, the V gene TRBV29-1, with 7 bases identical to TRBD1. The CDR3 consists of 17 residues. J was trimmed by 2 bases and V by 3 bases; bases with no gene match: 15. Germline lookup yields CDR1 SQVTM and CDR2 ANQGSEA. The CDR3 sequence is CSVDVPSQDRENYGYTF. For the CDR3, the DNA is TGCAGCGTTGACGTTCCGAGTCAAGACAGGGAGAACTATGGCTACACCTTC.